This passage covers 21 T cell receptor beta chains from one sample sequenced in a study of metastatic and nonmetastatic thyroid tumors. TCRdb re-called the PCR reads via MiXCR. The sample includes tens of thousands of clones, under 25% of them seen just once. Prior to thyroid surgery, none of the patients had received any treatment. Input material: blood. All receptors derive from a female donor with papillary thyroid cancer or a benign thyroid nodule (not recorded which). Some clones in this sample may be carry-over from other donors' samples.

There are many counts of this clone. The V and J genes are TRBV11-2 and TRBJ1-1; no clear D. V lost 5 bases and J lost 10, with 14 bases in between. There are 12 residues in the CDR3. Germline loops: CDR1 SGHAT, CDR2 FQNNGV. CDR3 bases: TGTGCCAGCAGCCCGGTGACGAGCCGAGCTTTCTTT. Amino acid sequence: CASSPVTSRAFF.

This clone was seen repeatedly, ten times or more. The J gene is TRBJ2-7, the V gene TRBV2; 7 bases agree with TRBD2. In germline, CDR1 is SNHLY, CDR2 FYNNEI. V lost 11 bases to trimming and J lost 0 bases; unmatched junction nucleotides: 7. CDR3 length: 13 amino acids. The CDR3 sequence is CAGQRGNSYEQYF. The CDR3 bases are TGTGCCGGCCAGCGGGGTAACTCCTACGAGCAGTACTTC.

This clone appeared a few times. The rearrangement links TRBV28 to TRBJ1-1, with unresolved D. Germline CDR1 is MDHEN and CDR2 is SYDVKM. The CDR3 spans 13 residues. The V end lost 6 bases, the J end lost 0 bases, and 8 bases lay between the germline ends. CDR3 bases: TGTGCCAGCAGGCAATTCATGAACACTGAAGCTTTCTTT. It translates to CASRQFMNTEAFF.

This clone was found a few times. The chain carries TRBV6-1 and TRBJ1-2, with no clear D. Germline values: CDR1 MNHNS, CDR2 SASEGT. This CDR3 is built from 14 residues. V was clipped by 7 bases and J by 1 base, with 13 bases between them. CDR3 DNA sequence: TGTGCCAGCAACAATCTGGACGGTAACTATGGCTACACCTTC. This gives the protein CASNNLDGNYGYTF.

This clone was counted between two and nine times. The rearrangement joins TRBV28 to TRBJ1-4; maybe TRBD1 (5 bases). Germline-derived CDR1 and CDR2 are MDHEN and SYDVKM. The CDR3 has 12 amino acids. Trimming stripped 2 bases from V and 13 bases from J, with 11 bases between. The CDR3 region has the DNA TGTGCCAGCAGTTTAGGGGGGGAGGGACTGTTTTTT. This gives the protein CASSLGGEGLFF.

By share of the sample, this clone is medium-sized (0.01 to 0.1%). CDR3 protein: CASSRSGERSPLHF. CDR3 coding DNA: TGTGCCAGTAGTAGATCAGGGGAGCGTTCACCCCTCCACTTT. V and J are TRBV19 and TRBJ1-6; TRBD1 might be the D (6 bases). With 4 bases removed from V and 9 bases from J, the gap between germline ends came to 13 bases. This CDR3 has 14 residues. In germline, CDR1 is LNHDA, CDR2 SQIVND (reference sequence).

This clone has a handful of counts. CDR3 coding DNA: TGTGCCAGCTCCCCGGGACTGAGGTTCAATCAGCCCCAGCATTTT. This translates into CASSPGLRFNQPQHF. The chain links TRBV12-3 or TRBV12-4 to TRBJ1-5; possible D gene TRBD1, 5 bases. The CDR3 contains 15 residues. The V and J ends lost 8 bases and 3 bases respectively, with 17 bases between them.

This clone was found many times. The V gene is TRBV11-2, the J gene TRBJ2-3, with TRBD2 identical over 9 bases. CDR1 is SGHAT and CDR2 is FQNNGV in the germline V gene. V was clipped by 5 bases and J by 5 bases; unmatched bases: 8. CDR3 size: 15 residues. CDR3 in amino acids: CASSPRAGGGDTQYF. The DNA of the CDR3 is TGTGCCAGCAGCCCCCGAGCGGGGGGAGGAGATACGCAGTATTTT.

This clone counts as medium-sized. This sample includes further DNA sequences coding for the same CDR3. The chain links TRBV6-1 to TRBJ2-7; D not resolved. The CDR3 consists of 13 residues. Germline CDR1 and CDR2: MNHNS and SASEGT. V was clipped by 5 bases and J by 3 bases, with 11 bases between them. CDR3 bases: TGTGCCAGCAGTACGACCGAAATCTACGAGCAGTACTTC. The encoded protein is CASSTTEIYEQYF.

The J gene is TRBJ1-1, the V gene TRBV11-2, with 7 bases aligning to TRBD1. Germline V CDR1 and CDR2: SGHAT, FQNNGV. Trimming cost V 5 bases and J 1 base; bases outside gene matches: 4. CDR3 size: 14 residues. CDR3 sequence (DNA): TGTGCCAGCAGCCACAGGGGCGCGAACACTGAAGCTTTCTTT. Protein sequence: CASSHRGANTEAFF.

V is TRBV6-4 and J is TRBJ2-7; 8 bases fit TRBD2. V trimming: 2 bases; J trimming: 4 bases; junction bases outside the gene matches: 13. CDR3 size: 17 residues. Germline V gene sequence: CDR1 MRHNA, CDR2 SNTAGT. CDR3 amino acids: CASSDVSGGSRGYEQYF. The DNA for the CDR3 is TGTGCCAGCAGTGACGTTTCGGGGGGGTCGAGGGGATACGAGCAGTACTTC.

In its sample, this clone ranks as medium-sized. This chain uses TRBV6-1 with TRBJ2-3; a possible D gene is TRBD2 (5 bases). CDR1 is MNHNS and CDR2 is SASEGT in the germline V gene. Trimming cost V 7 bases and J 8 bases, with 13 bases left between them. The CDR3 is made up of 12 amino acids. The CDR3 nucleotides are TGTGCCAGCAAGGTACATCGGGGTACGCAGTATTTT. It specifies CASKVHRGTQYF.

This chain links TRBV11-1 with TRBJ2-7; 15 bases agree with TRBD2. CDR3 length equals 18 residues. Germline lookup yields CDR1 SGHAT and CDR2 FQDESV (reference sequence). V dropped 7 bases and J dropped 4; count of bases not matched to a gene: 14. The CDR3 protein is CASTAPGTSGGKRYEQYF. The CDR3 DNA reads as TGTGCCAGCACCGCGCCAGGGACTAGCGGGGGGAAACGGTACGAGCAGTACTTC.

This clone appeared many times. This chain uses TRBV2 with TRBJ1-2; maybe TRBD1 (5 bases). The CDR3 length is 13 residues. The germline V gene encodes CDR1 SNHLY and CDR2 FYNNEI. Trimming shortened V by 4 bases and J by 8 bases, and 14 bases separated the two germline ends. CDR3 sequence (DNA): TGTGCCAGCAGTGCGGGGCCAGCAGGAGGCTACACCTTC. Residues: CASSAGPAGGYTF. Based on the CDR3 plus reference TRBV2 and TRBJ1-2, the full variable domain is EPEVTQTPSHQVTQMGQEVILRCVPISNHLYFYWYRQILGQKVEFLVSFYNNEISEKSEIFDDQFSVERPDGSNFTLKIRSTKLEDSAMYFCASSAGPAGGYTFGSGTRLTVV.

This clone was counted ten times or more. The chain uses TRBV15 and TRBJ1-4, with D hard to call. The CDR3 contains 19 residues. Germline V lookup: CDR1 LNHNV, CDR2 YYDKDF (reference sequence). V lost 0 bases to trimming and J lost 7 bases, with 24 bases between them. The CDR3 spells CATSRDFLGGPGQAEKLFF. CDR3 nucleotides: TGTGCCACCAGCAGAGATTTTCTCGGTGGTCCAGGCCAGGCTGAAAAACTGTTTTTT.

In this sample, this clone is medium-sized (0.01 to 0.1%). DNA of the CDR3: TGTGCCAGCAGTTCGGACCCTAACTATGGCTACACCTTC. Translation: CASSSDPNYGYTF. The rearrangement uses TRBV6-1 and TRBJ1-2; D not certain. The V and J ends lost 5 bases and 0 bases respectively, with 7 bases between them. Germline CDR1 and CDR2: MNHNS and SASEGT. The CDR3 extends over 13 amino acids.

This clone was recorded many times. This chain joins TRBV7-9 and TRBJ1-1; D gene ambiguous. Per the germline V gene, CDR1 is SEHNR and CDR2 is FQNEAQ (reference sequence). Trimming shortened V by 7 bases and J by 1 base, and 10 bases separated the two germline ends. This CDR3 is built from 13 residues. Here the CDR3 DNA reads TGTGCCAGCACCTCGAATCGGAACACTGAAGCTTTCTTT. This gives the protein CASTSNRNTEAFF.

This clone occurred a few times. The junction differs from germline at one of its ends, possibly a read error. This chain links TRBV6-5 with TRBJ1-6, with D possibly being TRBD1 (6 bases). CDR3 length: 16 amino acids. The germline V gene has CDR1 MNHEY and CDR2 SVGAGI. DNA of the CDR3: TGTACCAGCAGTTCCGACGAGACAGGTCCGGACTCACCCCTCCACTTT. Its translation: CTSSSDETGPDSPLHF.

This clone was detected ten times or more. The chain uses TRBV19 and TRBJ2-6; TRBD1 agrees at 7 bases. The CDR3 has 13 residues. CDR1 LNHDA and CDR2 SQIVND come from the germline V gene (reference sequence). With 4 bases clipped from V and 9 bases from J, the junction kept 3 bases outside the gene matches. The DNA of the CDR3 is TGTGCCAGTAGTACACAGGGGATCAACGTCCTGACTTTC. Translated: CASSTQGINVLTF.

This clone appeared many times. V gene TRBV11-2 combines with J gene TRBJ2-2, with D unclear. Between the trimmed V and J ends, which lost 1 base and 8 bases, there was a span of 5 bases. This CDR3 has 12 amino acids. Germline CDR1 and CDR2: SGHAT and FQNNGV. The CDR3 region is CASSLAEGELFF. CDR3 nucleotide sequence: TGTGCCAGCAGCTTAGCTGAAGGGGAGCTGTTTTTT.

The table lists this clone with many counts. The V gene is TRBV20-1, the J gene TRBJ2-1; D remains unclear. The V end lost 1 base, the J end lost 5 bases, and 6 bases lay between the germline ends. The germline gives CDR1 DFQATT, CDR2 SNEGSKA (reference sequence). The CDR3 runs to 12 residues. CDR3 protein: CSARAGHNEQFF. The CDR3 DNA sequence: TGCAGTGCTAGAGCGGGCCACAATGAGCAGTTCTTC.